This TCR beta chain was sequenced in a study of blood T cell repertoires in COVID-19. Germline assignment: CDR1 SGHRS and CDR2 YFSETQ. Trimming removed 4 bases from V and 3 bases from J, with 14 bases in between. This CDR3 is built from 14 residues. This table comes from immunoSEQ multiplex PCR, and its TCRdb copy is limited to in-frame clones, with some not included. The sample lists 100,000 or so clones; roughly four fifths were seen once. The receptor comes from a human donor in a cohort sampled during active COVID-19. The J gene is TRBJ2-7, the V gene TRBV5-1, with D possibly matching TRBD2 (6 bases). Sequenced sample: peripheral blood. Here the CDR3 DNA reads TGCGCCAGCAGCCGGGGCGGGGCGGTCTACGAGCAGTACTTC. Residues: CASSRGGAVYEQYF.